Described below is a single T cell receptor (beta chain) sequence and its context. Its antigen is still unknown. Base-call qualities are not available, and no considerably larger clone is one nucleotide away. The immunoSEQ Assay, a bias-controlled multiplex PCR, was used to amplify TCRbeta CDR3 regions from genomic DNA. Per the authors' processing: The number of nucleated cells in each sample was estimated by amplification of reference gene primers within the assay. To quantify the absolute abundance of each unique TCRbeta CDR3 rearrangement, sequence reads were collapsed and filtered. For each sample, productive Simpson clonality was calculated as the square root of Simpson's diversity index over productive rearrangements. The clones in this table, taken by TCRdb from immuneACCESS, are in-frame only. Not every clone is retained; where verified, under half of the shortfall comes from an unresolved V gene, and the cause of the rest is unknown. Clone size and the V and J calls come from that table; the DNA yielded D and trimming. Here the sample has around 60,000 clones; approximately 88% occur a single time. 3.5% to 4.5% of the sample goes to the ten largest clones.

The CDR3 goes from the cysteine to the phenylalanine over 17 residues. Only the CDR3 DNA is retained, 51 bases long and in frame from the first base. At the junction V is shortened by 0 bases and J by 5 bases; bases outside the gene matches: 12. For CDR1 and CDR2, the germline V gene lists MGHRA and YSYEKL. The sample comes from a study of blood T cell repertoires in COVID-19 (dated by TCRdb to about 2020). Study-wide context: The collaborator samples originated in the United States, Italy and Spain and spanned the acute and convalescent phases of COVID-19. The prospective study material was composed of cDNA or gDNA derived from T cells, B-cell-depleted T cells, or PBMCs. Deeply sampled blood TCRbeta repertoires from subjects exposed to, actively infected with, or recovered from COVID-19 were included in the dataset. The repertoires were made available in a free public database intended to serve as a resource for research on the immune response to SARS-CoV-2. Samples came from the ongoing ImmuneRACE study (first 160 participants) plus 1,254 subjects from 6 global collaborators. Nearly every sample came with metadata listing a de-identified subject ID, COVID-19 status, age in years and sex. Where available, HLA class I and class II types were obtained from metadata supplied by the sample provider rather than from assay-based typing.

The research as a whole found: The amount of clinical and demographic metadata varied by source and participant and was provided uncurated.

Collaborating institutions collected whole blood in K2EDTA tubes following their own protocols. For TCRbeta analysis, collaborators shipped samples in one of three forms: frozen whole blood, isolated PBMCs, or DNA extracted from either of those sample types. The origin of this receptor is a man in his fifties or sixties with active COVID-19. Material: peripheral blood. Recombination linked TRBV4-1 to TRBJ2-7, with 8 bases aligning to TRBD1. CDR3 reads: CASSQDFNGAGGHEQYF. The nucleotide sequence reads TGCGCCAGCAGCCAAGATTTTAACGGGGCAGGGGGCCACGAGCAGTACTTC.